This TCR beta chain was identified in a study of beta chain features in type 1 diabetes. Blood was collected once per donor into heparin, averaging about 116 mL. The CDR3 is made up of 15 amino acids. Looked up from germline, CDR1 is MNHEY and CDR2 is SMNVEV (reference sequence). With 0 bases removed from V and 0 bases from J, the gap between germline ends came to 9 bases. Since all of the isolated RNA was reverse transcribed, expressed TCRB transcripts were what got sequenced. TCRdb's table, derived via immunoSEQ multiplex PCR, lists solely in-frame clones and lacks some. Among about 930,000 clones listed, roughly 16% were seen once.

The sequence derives from a woman under 30 in good health. What was sequenced was naive CD4+ T cells from blood. The V and J genes are TRBV27 and TRBJ2-7; the D is unclear. The CDR3 loop is CASSLSGWSSYEQYF. The CDR3 region has the DNA TGTGCCAGCAGTTTATCAGGGTGGAGCTCCTACGAGCAGTACTTC.